Listed below are T cell receptor beta chains from one sample, sequenced in a study of blood T cell repertoires in COVID-19. Generated by immunoSEQ multiplex PCR, the TCRdb table keeps only in-frame clones and is missing some. The sample includes roughly 350,000 clones, around 90% of them seen just once. The sample taken for sequencing was peripheral blood. The receptor set was obtained from a woman aged 18-29 years who had recovered from COVID-19. Both conserved end residues are part of each CDR3.

j_call	v_call	cdr3_aa
TRBJ2-1	TRBV6-2/TRBV6-3	CASSFLAEYNEQFF
TRBJ1-1	TRBV5-1	CASGAAFPTEAFF
TRBJ1-5	TRBV19	CASSKLEGVSNQPQHF
TRBJ1-1	TRBV27	CASSAIGGTEAFF
TRBJ1-2	TRBV19	CASTETPRQGASRGYTF
TRBJ1-4	TRBV24-1	CATSDNTGSNEKLFF
TRBJ2-2	TRBV19	CASSPRGRATGELFF
TRBJ1-1	TRBV19	CASSIGVGTEAFF
TRBJ1-3	TRBV30	CAWSGDSGNTIYF
TRBJ1-2	TRBV7-9	CASNGGEGNYGYTF
TRBJ1-2	TRBV12-5	CASGTQGAGGYTF
TRBJ2-1	TRBV4-1	CASRGLAGGGPYNEQFF
TRBJ1-1	TRBV10-3	CAISEGRPDEAFF
TRBJ2-5	TRBV10-3	CAISESPAIQETQYF
TRBJ2-1	TRBV18	CASARPGLENNEQFF
TRBJ1-3	TRBV11-2	CASSFAGAGNTIYF
TRBJ1-2	TRBV27	CASSPRSGDDGYTF
TRBJ2-2	TRBV5-1	CASSPYSGRANTGELFF
TRBJ2-2	TRBV4-3	CASSHGRELNTGELFF
TRBJ2-2	TRBV6-5	CASHRTGETGELFF
TRBJ2-5	TRBV7-2	CASSLFAETETQYF
TRBJ1-5	TRBV6-5	CASSYAVDQPQHF
TRBJ1-1	TRBV13	CASSPNRKGMNTEAFF
TRBJ2-1	TRBV7-2	CASSLEASGGPLNEQFF
TRBJ2-1	TRBV13	CASSLGGVGSNEQFF
TRBJ1-2	TRBV30	CAWKGRGAWYGYTF
TRBJ2-3	TRBV15	CATSREPRLSGHTDTQYF
TRBJ1-6	TRBV25-1	CASRPGQYNSPLHF
TRBJ2-2	TRBV7-2	CASSPGTSGRTGELFF
TRBJ2-1	TRBV11-3	CASSSRMGEGSYNEQFF
TRBJ2-3	TRBV9	CASTGGTTDTQYF
TRBJ1-2	TRBV7-2	CASSLRTGGFYGYTF